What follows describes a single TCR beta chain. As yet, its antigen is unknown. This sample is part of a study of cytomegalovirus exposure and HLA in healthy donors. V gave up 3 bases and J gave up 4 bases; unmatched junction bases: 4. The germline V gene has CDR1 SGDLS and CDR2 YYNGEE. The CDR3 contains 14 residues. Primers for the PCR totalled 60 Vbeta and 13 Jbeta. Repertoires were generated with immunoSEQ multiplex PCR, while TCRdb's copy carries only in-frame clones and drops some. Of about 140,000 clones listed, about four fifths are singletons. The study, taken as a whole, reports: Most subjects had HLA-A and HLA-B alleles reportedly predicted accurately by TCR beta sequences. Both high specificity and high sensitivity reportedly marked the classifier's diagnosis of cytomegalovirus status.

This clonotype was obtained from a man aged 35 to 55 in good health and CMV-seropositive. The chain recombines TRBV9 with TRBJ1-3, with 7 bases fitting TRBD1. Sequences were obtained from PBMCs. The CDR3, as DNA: TGTGCCAGCAGCGCGACAGGGCTCGGAAACACCATATATTTT. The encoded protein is CASSATGLGNTIYF.